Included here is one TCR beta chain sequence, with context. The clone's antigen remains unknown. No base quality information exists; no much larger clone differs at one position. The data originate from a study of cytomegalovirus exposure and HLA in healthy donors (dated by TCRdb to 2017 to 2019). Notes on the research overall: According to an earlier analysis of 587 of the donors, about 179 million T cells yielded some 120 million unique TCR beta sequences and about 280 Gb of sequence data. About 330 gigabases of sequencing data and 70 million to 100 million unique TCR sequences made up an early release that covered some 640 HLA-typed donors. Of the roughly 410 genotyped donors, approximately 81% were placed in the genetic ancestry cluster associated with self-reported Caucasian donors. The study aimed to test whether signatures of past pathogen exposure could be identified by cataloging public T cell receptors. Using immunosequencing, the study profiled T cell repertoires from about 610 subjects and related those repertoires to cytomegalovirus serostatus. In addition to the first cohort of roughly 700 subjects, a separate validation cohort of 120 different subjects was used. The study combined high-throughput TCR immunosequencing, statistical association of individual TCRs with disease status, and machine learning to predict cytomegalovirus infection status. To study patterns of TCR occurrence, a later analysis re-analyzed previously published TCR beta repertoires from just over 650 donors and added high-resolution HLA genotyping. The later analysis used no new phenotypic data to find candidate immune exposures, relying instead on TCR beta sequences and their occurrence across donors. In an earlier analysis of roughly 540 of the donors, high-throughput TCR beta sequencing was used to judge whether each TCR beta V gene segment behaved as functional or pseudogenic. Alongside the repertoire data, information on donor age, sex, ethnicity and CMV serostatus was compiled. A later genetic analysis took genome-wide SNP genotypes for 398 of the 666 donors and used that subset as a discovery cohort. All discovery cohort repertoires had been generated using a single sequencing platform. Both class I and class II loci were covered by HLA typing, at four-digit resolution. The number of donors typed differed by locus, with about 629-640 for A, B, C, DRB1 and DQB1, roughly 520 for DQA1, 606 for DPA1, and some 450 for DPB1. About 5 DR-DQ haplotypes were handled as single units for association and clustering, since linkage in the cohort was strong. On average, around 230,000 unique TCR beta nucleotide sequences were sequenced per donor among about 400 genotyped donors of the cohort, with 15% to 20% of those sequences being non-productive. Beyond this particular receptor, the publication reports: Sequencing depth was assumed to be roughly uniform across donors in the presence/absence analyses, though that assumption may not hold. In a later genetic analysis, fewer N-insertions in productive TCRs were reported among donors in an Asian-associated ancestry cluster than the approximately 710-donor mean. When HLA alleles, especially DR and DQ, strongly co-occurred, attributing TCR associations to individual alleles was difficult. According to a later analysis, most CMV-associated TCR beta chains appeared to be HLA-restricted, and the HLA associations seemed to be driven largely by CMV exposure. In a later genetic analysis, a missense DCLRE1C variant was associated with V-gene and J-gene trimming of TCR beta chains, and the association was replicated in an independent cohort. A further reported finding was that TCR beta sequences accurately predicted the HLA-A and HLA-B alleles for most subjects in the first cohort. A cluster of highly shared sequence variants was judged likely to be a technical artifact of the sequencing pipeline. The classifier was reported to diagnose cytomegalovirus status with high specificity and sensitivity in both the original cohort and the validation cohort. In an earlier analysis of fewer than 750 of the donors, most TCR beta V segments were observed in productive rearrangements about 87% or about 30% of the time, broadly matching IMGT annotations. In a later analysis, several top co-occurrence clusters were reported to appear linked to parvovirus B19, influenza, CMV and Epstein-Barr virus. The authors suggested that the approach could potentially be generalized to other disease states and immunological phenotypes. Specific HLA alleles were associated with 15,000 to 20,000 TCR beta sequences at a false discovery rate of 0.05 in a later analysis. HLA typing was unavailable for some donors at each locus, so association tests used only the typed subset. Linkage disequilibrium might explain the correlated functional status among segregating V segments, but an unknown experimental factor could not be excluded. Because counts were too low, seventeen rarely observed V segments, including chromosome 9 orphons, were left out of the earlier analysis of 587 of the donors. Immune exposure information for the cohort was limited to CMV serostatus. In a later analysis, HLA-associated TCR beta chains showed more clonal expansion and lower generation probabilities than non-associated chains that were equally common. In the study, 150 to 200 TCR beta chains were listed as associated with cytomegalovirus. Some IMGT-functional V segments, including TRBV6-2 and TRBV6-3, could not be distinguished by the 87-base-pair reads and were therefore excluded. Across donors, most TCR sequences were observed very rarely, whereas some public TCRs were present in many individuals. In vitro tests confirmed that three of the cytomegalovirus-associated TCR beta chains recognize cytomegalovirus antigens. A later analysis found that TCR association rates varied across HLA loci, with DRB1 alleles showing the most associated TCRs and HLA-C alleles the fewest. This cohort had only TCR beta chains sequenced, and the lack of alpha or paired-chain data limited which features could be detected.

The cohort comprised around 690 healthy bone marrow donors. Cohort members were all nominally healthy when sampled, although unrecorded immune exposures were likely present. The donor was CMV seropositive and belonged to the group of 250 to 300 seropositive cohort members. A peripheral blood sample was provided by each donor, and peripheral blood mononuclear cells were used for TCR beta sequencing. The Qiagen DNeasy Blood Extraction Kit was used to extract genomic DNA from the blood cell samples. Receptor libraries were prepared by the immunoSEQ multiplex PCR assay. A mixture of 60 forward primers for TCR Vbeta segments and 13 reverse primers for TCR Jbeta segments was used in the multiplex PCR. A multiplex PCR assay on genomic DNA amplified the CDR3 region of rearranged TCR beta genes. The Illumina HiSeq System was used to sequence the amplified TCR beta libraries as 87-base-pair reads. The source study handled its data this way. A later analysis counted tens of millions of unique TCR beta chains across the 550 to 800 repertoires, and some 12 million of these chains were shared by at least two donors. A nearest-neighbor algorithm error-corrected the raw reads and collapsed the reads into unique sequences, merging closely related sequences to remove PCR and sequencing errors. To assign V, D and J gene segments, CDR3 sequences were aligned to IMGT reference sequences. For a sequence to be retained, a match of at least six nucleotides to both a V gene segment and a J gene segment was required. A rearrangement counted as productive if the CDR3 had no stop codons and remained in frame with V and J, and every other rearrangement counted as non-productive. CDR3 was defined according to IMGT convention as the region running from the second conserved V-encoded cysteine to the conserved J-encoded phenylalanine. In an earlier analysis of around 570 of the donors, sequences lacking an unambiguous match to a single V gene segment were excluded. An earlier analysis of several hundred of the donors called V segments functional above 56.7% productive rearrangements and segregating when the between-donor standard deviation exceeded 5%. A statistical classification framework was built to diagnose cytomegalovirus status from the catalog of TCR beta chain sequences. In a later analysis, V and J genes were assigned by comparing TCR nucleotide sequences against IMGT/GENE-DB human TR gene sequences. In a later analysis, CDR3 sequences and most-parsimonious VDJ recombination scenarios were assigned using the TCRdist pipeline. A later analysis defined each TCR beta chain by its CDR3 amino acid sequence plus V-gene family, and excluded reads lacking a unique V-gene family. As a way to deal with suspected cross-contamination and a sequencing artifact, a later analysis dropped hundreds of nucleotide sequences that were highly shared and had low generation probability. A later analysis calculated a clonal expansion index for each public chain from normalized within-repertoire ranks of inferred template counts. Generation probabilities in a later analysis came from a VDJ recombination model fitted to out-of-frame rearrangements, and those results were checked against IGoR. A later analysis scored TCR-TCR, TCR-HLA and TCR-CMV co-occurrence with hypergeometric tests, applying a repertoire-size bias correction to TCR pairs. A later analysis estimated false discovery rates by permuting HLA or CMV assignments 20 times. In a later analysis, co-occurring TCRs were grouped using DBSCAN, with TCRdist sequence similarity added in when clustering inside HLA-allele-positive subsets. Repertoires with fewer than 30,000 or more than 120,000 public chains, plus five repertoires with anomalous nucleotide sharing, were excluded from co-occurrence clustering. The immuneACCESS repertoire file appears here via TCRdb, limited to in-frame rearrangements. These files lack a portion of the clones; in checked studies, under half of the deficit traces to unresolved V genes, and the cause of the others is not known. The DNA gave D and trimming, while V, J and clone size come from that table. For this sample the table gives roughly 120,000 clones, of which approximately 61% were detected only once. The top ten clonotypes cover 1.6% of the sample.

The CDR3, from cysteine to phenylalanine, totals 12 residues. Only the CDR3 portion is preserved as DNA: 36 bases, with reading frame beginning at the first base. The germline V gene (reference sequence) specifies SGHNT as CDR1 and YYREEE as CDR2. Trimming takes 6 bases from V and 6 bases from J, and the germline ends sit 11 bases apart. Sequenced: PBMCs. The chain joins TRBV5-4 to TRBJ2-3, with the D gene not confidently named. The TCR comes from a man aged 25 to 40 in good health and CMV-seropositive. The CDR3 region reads CASTRPGDTQYF. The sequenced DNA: TGTGCCAGCACGCGGCCCGGGGATACGCAGTATTTT. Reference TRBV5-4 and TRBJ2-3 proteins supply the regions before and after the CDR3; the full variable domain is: ETGVTQSPTHLIKTRGQQVTLRCSSQSGHNTVSWYQQALGQGPQFIFQYYREEENGRGNFPPRFSGLQFPNYSSELNVNALELDDSALYLCASTRPGDTQYFGPGTRLTVL.